This T cell receptor beta chain was captured in a study of response to subunit inactivated influenza vaccine. Findings and limits, study-wide: Only a handful of new T cells, the authors suggested, are recruited with each seasonal influenza vaccination.

The sample holds a few counts of this clonotype. No antigen is known for it. One end of the junction does not line up with germline, which may come from a read error. TCRdb fed the RT-PCR reads into MiXCR, producing one record per CDR3 protein. The sample lists roughly 700,000 distinct CDR3 sequences, approximately 14% seen once, with 9.5% to 13% in the top ten. The germline gives CDR1 DFQATT, CDR2 SNEGSKA (reference sequence). This CDR3 is 12 amino acids long. The gene calls are TRBV20-1 and TRBJ1-2; D call uncertain. The TCR sequence derives from a man aged 45-65 years who received an inactivated influenza vaccine. The sequencing here drew on PBMCs from blood, taken 12 days after vaccination. The CDR3 reads CSAGDANYGYTF. In DNA, the CDR3 is TGCAGTGCTGGAGACGCGAACTATGGCTACACCTTC.